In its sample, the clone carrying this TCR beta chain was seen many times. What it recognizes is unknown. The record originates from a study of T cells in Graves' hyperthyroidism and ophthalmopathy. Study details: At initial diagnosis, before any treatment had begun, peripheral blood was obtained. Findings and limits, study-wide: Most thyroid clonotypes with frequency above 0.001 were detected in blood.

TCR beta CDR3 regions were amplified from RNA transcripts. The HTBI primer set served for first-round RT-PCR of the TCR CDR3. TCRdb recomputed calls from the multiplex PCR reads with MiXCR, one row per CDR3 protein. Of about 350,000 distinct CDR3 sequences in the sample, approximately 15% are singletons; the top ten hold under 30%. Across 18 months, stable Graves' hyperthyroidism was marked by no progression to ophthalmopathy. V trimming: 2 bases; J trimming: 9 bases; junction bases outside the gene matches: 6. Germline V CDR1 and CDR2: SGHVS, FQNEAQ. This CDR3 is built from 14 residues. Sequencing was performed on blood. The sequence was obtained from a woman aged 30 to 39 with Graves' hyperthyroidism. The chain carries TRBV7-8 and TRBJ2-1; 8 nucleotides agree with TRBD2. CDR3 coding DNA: TGTGCCAGCAGCTTAAGCGGGAGAGGGAGTGAGCAGTTCTTC. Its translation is CASSLSGRGSEQFF.